The present T cell receptor beta chain was sequenced within a study of T cells in narcolepsy. Some clones are missing from TCRdb's copy, which holds only in-frame ones; the method was immunoSEQ multiplex PCR. The sample includes about 36,000 clones, roughly 80% of them seen just once. Material: memory (CD45RA-) CD4+ T cells from blood. The clonotype was recovered from a human donor in good health.

The CDR3 loop reads CASSSPFGGTTDTQYF. The CDR3 DNA is TGTGCCAGCAGCTCTCCCTTTGGAGGGACCACAGATACGCAGTATTTT. This chain joins TRBV7-8 and TRBJ2-3; a possible D gene is TRBD2 (6 bases). CDR1 SGHVS and CDR2 FQNEAQ come from the germline V gene. Trimming cost V 4 bases and J 2 bases, with 16 bases left between them. CDR3 size: 16 residues. Drawing the rest from reference TRBV7-8 and TRBJ2-3, the complete variable domain is GAGVSQSPRYKVAKRGQDVALRCDPISGHVSLFWYQQALGQGPEFLTYFQNEAQLDKSGLPSDRFFAERPEGSVSTLKIQRTQQEDSAVYLCASSSPFGGTTDTQYFGPGTRLTVL.